This entry lists 11 T cell receptor beta chains sequenced from one sample in a study of blood T cell repertoires in COVID-19. Clones were read by immunoSEQ multiplex PCR, and TCRdb kept only the in-frame ones, dropping some. This sample has 150,000 to 200,000 clones, with about 80% found just once. Sequenced sample: PBMCs or T cells enriched from blood (not recorded which). These receptors were obtained from a man in his sixties who had been exposed to COVID-19.

A few counts support this clone. This rearrangement joins TRBV9 to TRBJ2-4; 7 bases match TRBD2. The CDR3 is 16 residues long. J was trimmed by 1 base and V by 4 bases; bases with no gene match: 8. Looked up from germline, CDR1 is SGDLS and CDR2 is YYNGEE. The CDR3 nucleotides read TGTGCCAGCAGCCCCGGACTAGTGATCGCCAAAAACATTCAGTACTTC. Its protein product is CASSPGLVIAKNIQYF.

This clone was counted once. The chain links TRBV19 to TRBJ1-1; 9 bases align to TRBD1. V shed 4 bases and J 2 bases; nucleotides not matched to a gene: 11. Per the germline V gene, CDR1 is LNHDA and CDR2 is SQIVND (reference sequence). The CDR3 is 17 residues long. The CDR3 coding sequence is TGTGCCAGTAGTACGAAACAGGGGGCTCCAGGAAACACTGAAGCTTTCTTT. It translates to CASSTKQGAPGNTEAFF.

The chain has TRBV30 and TRBJ2-2, with D possibly being TRBD2 (5 bases). The CDR3 is 14 residues long. Germline V gene lookup returns CDR1 GTSNPN and CDR2 SVGIG (reference sequence). Trimming took 1 base from V and 4 from J, leaving 10 bases between them. The CDR3 region has the DNA TGTGCCTGGAGTGCGGGGAAGGGCACCGGGGAGCTGTTTTTT. This encodes CAWSAGKGTGELFF.

V and J are TRBV5-4 and TRBJ1-1; a possible D gene is TRBD1 (6 bases). Trimming removed 0 bases at V and 4 bases at J, with 13 bases between. Germline lookup yields CDR1 SGHNT and CDR2 YYREEE (reference sequence). This CDR3 region has 15 residues. CDR3 protein: CASSLARGQATEAFF. The CDR3 DNA is TGTGCCAGCAGCTTGGCGCGGGGGCAGGCCACTGAAGCTTTCTTT.

This CDR3 reads CASSVRDRGSGANVLTF. CDR3 coding DNA: TGTGCCAGCAGCGTCCGGGACAGGGGCTCTGGGGCCAACGTCCTGACTTTC. The chain has TRBV7-8 and TRBJ2-6; 10 nucleotides agree with TRBD1. V lost 5 bases to trimming and J lost 0 bases; unmatched junction nucleotides: 4. CDR3 length equals 17 residues. From germline, CDR1 is SGHVS and CDR2 FQNEAQ.

This clone appeared once. The chain carries TRBV28 and TRBJ2-7; 7 bases map to TRBD2. The CDR3 spans 17 residues. CDR1 and CDR2 from the germline V gene are MDHEN and SYDVKM. Germline trimming cut 2 bases from V and 1 base from J; bases unmatched to any gene: 11. This CDR3 is CASSLNVLGTTSYEQYF. The CDR3 DNA reads as TGTGCCAGCAGTTTAAATGTTCTTGGGACTACATCCTACGAGCAGTACTTC.

CDR3 DNA sequence: TGTGCCAGCAGCTCCTCAGGATACTACGAGCAGTACTTC. Translating it yields CASSSSGYYEQYF. This rearrangement joins TRBV5-4 to TRBJ2-7; D uncertain. Trimming took off 3 bases at V and 3 bases at J, with 10 bases between the two ends. This CDR3 is built from 13 residues. Germline V gives CDR1 SGHNT, CDR2 YYREEE (reference sequence).

This chain uses TRBV4-2 with TRBJ1-3, with D uncertain. This CDR3 comprises 16 residues. The V gene's germline CDR1 is LGHNA and CDR2 YNFKEQ. V lost 2 bases and J lost 0, with 11 bases in between. The CDR3 nucleotides read TGTGCCAGCAGCCAACTGCAACCGGGCTCTGGAAACACCATATATTTT. Translated: CASSQLQPGSGNTIYF.

The chain carries TRBV10-2 and TRBJ1-4; 8 bases line up with TRBD1. The germline V gene encodes CDR1 WSHSY and CDR2 SAAADI. Trimming cost V 0 bases and J 7 bases; bases outside gene matches: 4. The CDR3 totals 15 residues. CDR3 residues: CASSESWTGREKLFF. DNA of the CDR3: TGCGCCAGCAGTGAGTCCTGGACAGGGCGTGAAAAACTGTTTTTT.

This clone has just one count. The chain uses TRBV6-2 or TRBV6-3 and TRBJ1-5; maybe TRBD1 (5 bases). This CDR3 region has 14 residues. V lost 5 bases to trimming and J lost 6 bases, with 14 bases between them. Germline CDR1 and CDR2: MNHEY and SVGEGT. The CDR3: CASSNPGSGQPQHF. The CDR3 coding sequence is TGTGCCAGCAGTAACCCAGGGTCGGGTCAGCCCCAGCATTTT.

The J gene is TRBJ1-5, the V gene TRBV29-1; unclear D gene. Germline lookup yields CDR1 SQVTM and CDR2 ANQGSEA. CDR3 length: 13 residues. The ends were cut back, 1 base at V and 0 bases at J, with 4 bases in the middle. For the CDR3, the DNA is TGCAGCGTTGAAGTAGCTAGCAATCAGCCCCAGCATTTT. Residues: CSVEVASNQPQHF. Full variable domain (outside the CDR3, taken from reference TRBV29-1 and TRBJ1-5): SAVISQKPSRDICQRGTSLTIQCQVDSQVTMMFWYRQQPGQSLTLIATANQGSEATYESGFVIDKFPISRPNLTFSTLTVSNMSPEDSSIYLCSVEVASNQPQHFGDGTRLSIL.